These T cell receptor beta chains were read from a single sample in a study of blood T cell repertoires in COVID-19. Assay: immunoSEQ multiplex PCR; the TCRdb copy retains only in-frame clones and omits some. The repertoire consists of roughly 430,000 clones, with 88% occurring once and the leading ten covering roughly 2%. The sample was PBMCs or T cells enriched from blood (not recorded which). The receptors were gathered from a woman between 40 and 50 years old with acute COVID-19. Both conserved end residues are part of each CDR3. Size values are once, few and many counts, or a class for expanded clones, and some rows have none.

- TRBJ1-1 TRBV5-1 CASSLASNTEAFF
- TRBJ1-2 TRBV9 CASTSGGLSGEGYTF
- TRBJ1-6 TRBV9 CASSAGQSYNSPLHF
- TRBJ1-1 TRBV30 CAWSPKGVTEAFF
- TRBJ1-1 TRBV3-1/TRBV3-2 CASSQVLRTEAFF
- TRBJ1-4 TRBV18 CASFTSILSRDEKLFF
- TRBJ1-2 TRBV15 CATSRDLGGWRHGYTF
- TRBJ1-3 TRBV13 CASSPEGNTIYF
few TRBJ2-7 TRBV5-1 CASSLLQGAGEQYF
- TRBJ2-2 TRBV19 CASTSLASSNTGELFF
- TRBJ1-1 TRBV10-2 CASSSFSEDTEAFF
- TRBJ2-7 TRBV5-1 CASSLGTGGSYEQYF
few TRBJ1-1 TRBV18 CASSPTREVSTEAFF
- TRBJ2-7 TRBV6-5 CASTEHIPPLEQYF
- TRBJ2-5 TRBV10-3 CATKKDSPRGETQYF
- TRBJ2-3 TRBV18 CASSPGLTDTQYF
- TRBJ2-7 TRBV7-8 CASSSTDRVHEQYF
- TRBJ1-3 TRBV5-4 CASSQSRGRDTIYF
- TRBJ1-2 TRBV19 CASSMGLTYGYTF
- TRBJ1-1 TRBV25-1 CASTIGGRTEAFF
few TRBJ2-7 TRBV4-1 CASSQEGQGTSTYEQYF
- TRBJ1-1 TRBV29-1 CSVGTGRAFF
few TRBJ1-5 TRBV6-5 CASNPSGGNQPQHF
- TRBJ1-2 TRBV29-1 CSVEVLTASYYGYTF
- TRBJ2-7 TRBV6-5 CASNRQGGGEQYF
- TRBJ2-4 TRBV7-2 CASSYLSGGLASSIQYF
- TRBJ1-5 TRBV6-6 CASSGDSTYQPQHF
few TRBJ2-3 TRBV7-2 CASSLMAGGATDTQYF
- TRBJ1-6 TRBV27 CASSTPTQAYNSPLHF
- TRBJ2-3 TRBV19 CASSTSGTSGTDTQYF
- TRBJ2-3 TRBV19 CASSMTSGGRDTQYF
- TRBJ1-4 TRBV30 CAWTRRGFTNEKLFF
- TRBJ1-2 TRBV29-1 CSVLTGANYGYTF
- TRBJ1-5 TRBV4-1 CASSQGMASGLNQPQHF
- TRBJ1-5 TRBV28 CASSLKRGTRHQPQHF
- TRBJ1-5 TRBV6-2/TRBV6-3 CASTPTGRGLGQPQHF
many TRBJ1-6 TRBV19 CASSTTVAPLHF
- TRBJ1-1 TRBV5-1 CASSLGGQELVAFF
- TRBJ1-6 TRBV14 CASSQDGQGNSPLHF
- TRBJ2-2 TRBV30 CAWSLRGGGTGELFF
once TRBJ2-1 TRBV19 CASSTVDEQFF
- TRBJ1-1 TRBV4-1 CASTHRRGNTEAFF
once TRBJ1-1 TRBV29-1 CSTRGTGANTEAFF
- TRBJ2-2 TRBV19 CASSTGENTGELFF
once TRBJ2-3 TRBV7-2 CASSLGSSGGAVDTQYF
- TRBJ2-5 TRBV3-1/TRBV3-2 CASSLSGETQYF
once TRBJ2-3 TRBV29-1 CSVEWTGVGDTQYF
once TRBJ1-1 TRBV9 CASSVAGLTEAFF
once TRBJ2-7 TRBV10-3 CAISDSSGGSYEQYF
once TRBJ2-2 TRBV6-5 CASGSWELFF
- TRBJ2-7 TRBV7-8 CASSHTHRDTSYEQYF
- TRBJ2-3 TRBV4-1 CASSQELSSGGSTDTQYF
once TRBJ1-1 TRBV12-5 CASGSGNPEAFF